One sample yielded the 8 T cell receptor beta chains listed below, sequenced in a study of spatial heterogeneity in lung cancer. TCRdb re-analysed the 5' RACE reads in MiXCR, keeping a single row per CDR3 protein. The sample carries 20,000 to 25,000 distinct CDR3 sequences, 2.8% recorded once. Time point defined: sample taken at primary tumor resection. Study-level findings and limits: Counts of expanded intratumoral alpha and beta TCRs tracked tumor mutation counts.

For these receptors, no antigen is known. Sequencing was performed on lung tumor tissue, taken at surgery. These TCRs come from a male donor with early-stage non-small cell lung cancer.

This clonotype appeared many times. The chain is built from TRBV6-2 or TRBV6-3 and TRBJ2-3; TRBD1 aligns across 9 bases. CDR3 size: 16 residues. CDR1 MNHEY and CDR2 SVGEGT come from the germline V gene. V shed 4 bases, J shed 3 bases, and the junction held 8 bases outside the gene matches. CDR3 loop: CASSSTGQGRTDTQYF. CDR3 DNA: TGTGCCAGCAGTTCTACGGGACAGGGAAGGACAGATACGCAGTATTTT.

This clonotype was recorded at least ten times. This rearrangement joins TRBV30 to TRBJ1-2; D is uncertain. The germline V gene has CDR1 GTSNPN and CDR2 SVGIG (reference sequence). The V end lost 0 bases, the J end lost 4 bases, and 9 bases lay between the germline ends. CDR3 length: 13 amino acids. In nucleotides, the CDR3 is TGTGCCTGGAGTGTAGATTCGACCTATGGCTACACCTTC. Translation gives CAWSVDSTYGYTF.

This clonotype came up many times. V and J are TRBV6-2 or TRBV6-3 and TRBJ2-7; 8 bases match TRBD1. Germline CDR1 MNHEY, CDR2 SVGEGT. Losses at the gene ends were 6 bases for V and 1 base for J; bases not matched to a gene: 11. The CDR3 runs to 16 residues. CDR3 amino acids: CASSLGQGVRSYEQYF. The CDR3 coding sequence is TGTGCCAGCAGCCTAGGACAGGGCGTTCGGTCCTACGAGCAGTACTTC.

The sample holds many counts of this clonotype. The chain employs TRBV4-1 and TRBJ1-2; a weak D match, TRBD1 (6 bases). In germline, CDR1 is MGHRA, CDR2 YSYEKL. This CDR3 spans 14 amino acids. V was pared by 0 bases and J by 4 bases, with 9 bases between. The CDR3: CASSQETGSYGYTF. CDR3 DNA sequence: TGCGCCAGCAGCCAAGAAACAGGGAGCTATGGCTACACCTTC.

The table lists this clonotype with many counts. V gene TRBV7-8 combines with J gene TRBJ2-7; D is unresolved. CDR3 length equals 13 residues. CDR1 and CDR2 (germline): SGHVS, FQNEAQ. Trimming removed 6 bases from V and 0 bases from J, with 9 bases in between. CDR3 in amino acids: CASSSRASYEQYF. The DNA of the CDR3 is TGTGCCAGCAGTTCCCGGGCCTCCTACGAGCAGTACTTC. Based on the CDR3 plus reference TRBV7-8 and TRBJ2-7, the full variable domain is GAGVSQSPRYKVAKRGQDVALRCDPISGHVSLFWYQQALGQGPEFLTYFQNEAQLDKSGLPSDRFFAERPEGSVSTLKIQRTQQEDSAVYLCASSSRASYEQYFGPGTRLTVT.

This clonotype is termed medium-sized. The rearrangement joins TRBV20-1 to TRBJ2-3; D is perhaps TRBD2 (6 bases). The CDR3 length is 16 residues. The V gene lost 1 base and the J gene lost 3 bases, with 17 bases spanning the gap. The germline gives CDR1 DFQATT, CDR2 SNEGSKA (reference sequence). CDR3 in amino acids: CSARGIQERATDTQYF. CDR3 sequence (DNA): TGCAGTGCTAGAGGAATCCAGGAGCGGGCTACAGATACGCAGTATTTT.

This clonotype was seen ten or more times. The V call is TRBV15, the J call TRBJ2-1; D is perhaps TRBD1 (6 bases). CDR3 length equals 13 residues. Trimming left V 0 bases short and J 6 bases short, with 6 bases between. Germline V gene data show CDR1 as LNHNV and CDR2 as YYDKDF (reference sequence). The CDR3 DNA follows: TGTGCCACCAGCAGAGAAGGGGGCAATGAGCAGTTCTTC. Its protein product is CATSREGGNEQFF.

By share, this clonotype ranks as medium-sized. The chain links TRBV14 to TRBJ1-2; D ambiguous. Germline CDR1 SGHDN, CDR2 FVKESK. There are 13 residues in the CDR3. Trimming removed 2 bases at V and 8 bases at J, with 12 bases between. CDR3 in amino acids: CASSQLVSGGYTF. DNA of the CDR3: TGTGCCAGCAGCCAACTGGTATCGGGGGGCTACACCTTC.